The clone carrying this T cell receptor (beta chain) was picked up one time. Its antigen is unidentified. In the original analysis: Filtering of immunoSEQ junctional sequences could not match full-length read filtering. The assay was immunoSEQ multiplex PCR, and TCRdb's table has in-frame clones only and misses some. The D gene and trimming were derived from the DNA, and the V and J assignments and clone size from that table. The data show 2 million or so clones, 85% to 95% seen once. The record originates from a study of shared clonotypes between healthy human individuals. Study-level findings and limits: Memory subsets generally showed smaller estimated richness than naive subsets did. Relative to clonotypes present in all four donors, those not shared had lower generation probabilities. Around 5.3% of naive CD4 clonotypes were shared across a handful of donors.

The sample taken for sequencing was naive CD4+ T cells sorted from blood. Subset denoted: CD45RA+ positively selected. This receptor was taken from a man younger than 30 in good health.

CDR3 coding DNA: TGCGCCAGCAGCTTGCGGGACAGGCGGCAAGAGACCCAGTACTTC. Amino acid sequence: CASSLRDRRQETQYF. This chain links TRBV5-1 with TRBJ2-5; 8 nucleotides line up with TRBD1. The V gene end was trimmed by 1 base and the J gene end by 2 bases; junction bases not matched to a gene: 4. The germline CDR1 and CDR2 sequences are SGHRS and YFSETQ. CDR3 length: 15 residues.